The next 21 T cell receptor beta chains were all read from a single sample in a study of blood T cell repertoires in COVID-19. Sequencing was performed with immunoSEQ multiplex PCR; in TCRdb, only in-frame clones are kept and a portion is missing. The table lists 140,000 to 150,000 clones, around 87% of them singletons. Sequencing used PBMCs or T cells enriched from blood (not recorded which). The receptor source for this set is a middle-aged woman who had been exposed to COVID-19.

The V and J genes are TRBV18 and TRBJ2-3; 7 bases are a match to TRBD1. The germline gives CDR1 KGHSH, CDR2 LQKENI. V lost 1 base, J lost 4 bases, and 5 bases stayed unmatched. The CDR3 has 15 amino acids. The CDR3: CASSPRGQSADTQYF. As DNA, the CDR3 is TGTGCCAGCTCACCACGGGGACAGTCGGCAGATACGCAGTATTTT. Drawing the rest from reference TRBV18 and TRBJ2-3, the complete variable domain is NAGVMQNPRHLVRRRGQEARLRCSPMKGHSHVYWYRQLPEEGLKFMVYLQKENIIDESGMPKERFSAEFPKEGPSILRIQQVVRGDSAAYFCASSPRGQSADTQYFGPGTRLTVL.

The V and J genes are TRBV15 and TRBJ1-4; D not certain. Per the germline V gene, CDR1 is LNHNV and CDR2 is YYDKDF (reference sequence). V was clipped by 0 bases and J by 7 bases, with 9 bases between them. CDR3 size: 14 residues. In DNA, the CDR3 is TGTGCCACCAGCAGAGAAGGTACAGTTGAAAAACTGTTTTTT. This translates into CATSREGTVEKLFF.

The chain joins TRBV27 to TRBJ2-1; 8 bases map to TRBD1. Trimming removed 5 bases from V and 4 bases from J; junction bases left unmatched: 7. Per germline, CDR1 MNHEY and CDR2 SMNVEV (reference sequence). There are 15 residues in the CDR3. CDR3 in DNA: TGTGCCAGCAGTACTGACAGGGGCGCTTACAATGAGCAGTTCTTC. Translation gives CASSTDRGAYNEQFF.

V gene TRBV19 combines with J gene TRBJ1-5; 9 bases agree with TRBD1. Per the germline V gene, CDR1 is LNHDA and CDR2 is SQIVND (reference sequence). Losses at the gene ends were 5 bases for V and 7 bases for J; bases not matched to a gene: 12. CDR3 length equals 16 residues. CDR3 sequence reads: CASSPLGQGEYQPQHF. The DNA of the CDR3 is TGTGCCAGTAGTCCCCTGGGACAGGGTGAGTACCAGCCCCAGCATTTT.

The chain links TRBV18 to TRBJ1-1; 7 nucleotides match TRBD1. The V gene end was trimmed by 3 bases and the J gene end by 5 bases; junction bases not matched to a gene: 6. The CDR3 is made up of 14 amino acids. Looked up from germline, CDR1 is KGHSH and CDR2 is LQKENI. This chain's CDR3 is CASSPQGVRTEAFF. For the CDR3, the DNA is TGTGCCAGCTCACCGCAGGGGGTTAGGACTGAAGCTTTCTTT.

The chain employs TRBV9 and TRBJ2-7, with TRBD2 as a possible D gene (6 bases). Trimming took 0 bases from V and 3 from J, leaving 13 bases between them. Germline V gene lookup returns CDR1 SGDLS and CDR2 YYNGEE. The CDR3 is 15 amino acids. The CDR3 nucleotides read TGTGCCAGCAGCGTAGCTCCCGCGGGGCGCTACGAGCAGTACTTC. This codes for CASSVAPAGRYEQYF.

This chain links TRBV9 with TRBJ1-2, with D unresolved. This CDR3 contains 14 residues. Trimming removed 4 bases at V and 4 bases at J, with 14 bases between. Germline V gene sequence: CDR1 SGDLS, CDR2 YYNGEE. CDR3 protein: CASSPRLGVYGYTF. The CDR3 DNA reads as TGTGCCAGCAGCCCCCGTTTGGGAGTCTATGGCTACACCTTC.

This sequence joins TRBV19 and TRBJ2-3; D is ambiguous. Germline V gene lookup returns CDR1 LNHDA and CDR2 SQIVND (reference sequence). CDR3 size: 16 residues. Trimming took 5 bases from V and 2 from J, leaving 17 bases between them. The CDR3 reads CASSATASLTTDTQYF. In nucleotides, the CDR3 is TGTGCCAGTAGTGCTACAGCCTCCCTCACCACAGATACGCAGTATTTT.

This clone was picked up one time. This rearrangement joins TRBV6-1 to TRBJ1-4, with no clear D. Germline V gives CDR1 MNHNS, CDR2 SASEGT. The CDR3 is 15 amino acids. V was clipped by 1 base and J by 0 bases, with 6 bases between them. The CDR3, as DNA: TGTGCCAGCAGTGAAGTATACTCAACTAATGAAAAACTGTTTTTT. It encodes CASSEVYSTNEKLFF.

This clone showed up just a few times. V gene TRBV28 combines with J gene TRBJ2-2; TRBD2 matches at 7 bases. CDR1 and CDR2 from the germline V gene are MDHEN and SYDVKM. Germline trimming cut 5 bases from V and 5 bases from J; bases unmatched to any gene: 8. CDR3 size: 15 residues. In nucleotides, the CDR3 is TGTGCCAGCAGTGACCTACTAGCGCTGACCGGGGAGCTGTTTTTT. Translation gives CASSDLLALTGELFF.

J is TRBJ1-1 and V is TRBV6-2 or TRBV6-3, with D unresolved. Germline V CDR1 and CDR2: MNHEY, SVGEGT. The CDR3 loop spans 14 amino acids. Trimming pared 4 bases from V and 0 bases from J, leaving 9 bases between. CDR3 residues: CASSSTLLNTEAFF. Here the CDR3 DNA reads TGTGCCAGCAGTTCAACATTACTGAACACTGAAGCTTTCTTT.

V and J are TRBV4-2 and TRBJ1-4; TRBD1 is a possible D gene (5 bases). The CDR3 consists of 15 residues. Trimming stripped 0 bases from V and 3 bases from J, with 8 bases between. The germline gives CDR1 LGHNA, CDR2 YNFKEQ. The CDR3 nucleotides are TGTGCCAGCAGCCAAGATAACAGGCCTAATGAAAAACTGTTTTTT. It yields the protein CASSQDNRPNEKLFF.

The V and J genes are TRBV4-3 and TRBJ1-5; D call uncertain. The CDR3 extends over 16 amino acids. V shed 3 bases and J shed 1 base, with 13 bases lying between them. In germline, CDR1 is LGHNA, CDR2 YSLEER. The CDR3 protein is CASSQSLSSSNQPQHF. The CDR3 DNA is TGCGCCAGCAGCCAGTCATTATCGAGCAGCAATCAGCCCCAGCATTTT.

This clone occurred a few times. The gene calls are TRBV10-3 and TRBJ1-4, with D unresolved. There are 12 residues in the CDR3. The germline V gene has CDR1 ENHRY and CDR2 SYGVKD. Trimming pared 10 bases from V and 0 bases from J, leaving 6 bases between. The CDR3 nucleotides read TGTGCCACCGGGACAACTAATGAAAAACTGTTTTTT. Residues: CATGTTNEKLFF.

The rearrangement uses TRBV25-1 and TRBJ2-3, with 10 bases lining up with TRBD2. This CDR3 comprises 16 residues. V trimming: 3 bases; J trimming: 5 bases; junction bases outside the gene matches: 8. Germline lookup yields CDR1 MGHDK and CDR2 SYGVNS. This CDR3 reads CASSDDPGLAQDTQYF. DNA of the CDR3: TGTGCCAGCAGTGACGATCCGGGACTAGCGCAAGATACGCAGTATTTT.

The V call is TRBV28, the J call TRBJ1-2, with D perhaps TRBD1 (6 bases). Looked up from germline, CDR1 is MDHEN and CDR2 is SYDVKM. The CDR3 sequence is 13 residues long. V was shortened by 6 bases and J by 8 bases, with 16 bases between the two germline ends. The CDR3 protein is CASRGGTGNGYTF. The CDR3, as DNA: TGTGCCAGCAGGGGCGGAACAGGGAACGGCTACACCTTC.

The V and J genes are TRBV5-1 and TRBJ1-5, with D maybe TRBD1 (5 bases). Trimming took 0 bases from V and 9 from J, leaving 16 bases between them. This CDR3 region has 15 residues. The germline CDR1 and CDR2 sequences are SGHRS and YFSETQ. This CDR3 is CASSLDGGVGRPQHF. The CDR3, as DNA: TGCGCCAGCAGCTTGGATGGAGGGGTGGGACGGCCCCAGCATTTT. Drawing the rest from reference TRBV5-1 and TRBJ1-5, the complete variable domain is KAGVTQTPRYLIKTRGQQVTLSCSPISGHRSVSWYQQTPGQGLQFLFEYFSETQRNKGNFPGRFSGRQFSNSRSEMNVSTLELGDSALYLCASSLDGGVGRPQHFGDGTRLSIL.

The chain carries TRBV6-5 and TRBJ1-1, with D maybe TRBD1 (5 bases). Germline CDR1 MNHEY, CDR2 SVGAGI. The V end lost 6 bases, the J end lost 1 base, and 9 bases lay between the germline ends. The CDR3 length is 13 residues. The CDR3 nucleotides read TGTGCCAGCAGCCACGGGGGGAACACTGAAGCTTTCTTT. Its translation: CASSHGGNTEAFF.

This rearrangement joins TRBV10-3 to TRBJ2-7, with 8 bases that match TRBD1. CDR1 ENHRY and CDR2 SYGVKD come from the germline V gene. J was trimmed by 3 bases and V by 10 bases; bases with no gene match: 2. The CDR3 length is 11 residues. The CDR3 sequence is CATGQGYEQYF. DNA for the CDR3: TGTGCCACCGGACAGGGCTACGAGCAGTACTTC.

J is TRBJ2-2 and V is TRBV7-9; 12 bases match TRBD2. The ends lost 3 bases at V and 0 bases at J; junction bases unmatched: 8. The CDR3 runs 19 residues. Germline V gene lookup returns CDR1 SEHNR and CDR2 FQNEAQ (reference sequence). The CDR3 nucleotides read TGTGCCAGCAGCTTTCCGGGACTAGCGGGCGTCGCGAACACCGGGGAGCTGTTTTTT. Translated: CASSFPGLAGVANTGELFF.

A single count supports this clone. The chain is built from TRBV19 and TRBJ2-3, with 13 bases identical to TRBD2. J lost 6 bases, V lost 6 bases, and 9 bases had no gene match. CDR3 size: 16 residues. Germline CDR1 is LNHDA and CDR2 is SQIVND (reference sequence). In DNA, the CDR3 is TGTGCCAGTAGCCCGACTAGCGGGAGGAGTAGCGATACGCAGTATTTT. Encoded protein: CASSPTSGRSSDTQYF.